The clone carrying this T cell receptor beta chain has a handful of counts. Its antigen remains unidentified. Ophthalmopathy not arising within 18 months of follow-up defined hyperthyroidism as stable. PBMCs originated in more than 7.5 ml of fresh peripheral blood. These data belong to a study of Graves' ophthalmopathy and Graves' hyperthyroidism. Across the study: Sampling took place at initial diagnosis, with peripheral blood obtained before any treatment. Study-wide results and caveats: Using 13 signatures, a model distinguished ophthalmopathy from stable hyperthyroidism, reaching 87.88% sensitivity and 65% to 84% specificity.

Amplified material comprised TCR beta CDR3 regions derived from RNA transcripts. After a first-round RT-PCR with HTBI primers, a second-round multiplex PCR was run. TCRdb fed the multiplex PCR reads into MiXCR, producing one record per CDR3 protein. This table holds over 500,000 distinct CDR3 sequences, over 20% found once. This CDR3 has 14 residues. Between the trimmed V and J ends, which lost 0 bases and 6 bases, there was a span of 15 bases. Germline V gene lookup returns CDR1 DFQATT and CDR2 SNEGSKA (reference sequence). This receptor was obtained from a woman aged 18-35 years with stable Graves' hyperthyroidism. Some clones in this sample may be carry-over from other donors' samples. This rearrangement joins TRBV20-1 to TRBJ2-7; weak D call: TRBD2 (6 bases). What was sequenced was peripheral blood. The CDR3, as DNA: TGCAGTGCTAGAGATCGCGGGAACCTCCGCGAGCAGTACTTC. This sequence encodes CSARDRGNLREQYF.